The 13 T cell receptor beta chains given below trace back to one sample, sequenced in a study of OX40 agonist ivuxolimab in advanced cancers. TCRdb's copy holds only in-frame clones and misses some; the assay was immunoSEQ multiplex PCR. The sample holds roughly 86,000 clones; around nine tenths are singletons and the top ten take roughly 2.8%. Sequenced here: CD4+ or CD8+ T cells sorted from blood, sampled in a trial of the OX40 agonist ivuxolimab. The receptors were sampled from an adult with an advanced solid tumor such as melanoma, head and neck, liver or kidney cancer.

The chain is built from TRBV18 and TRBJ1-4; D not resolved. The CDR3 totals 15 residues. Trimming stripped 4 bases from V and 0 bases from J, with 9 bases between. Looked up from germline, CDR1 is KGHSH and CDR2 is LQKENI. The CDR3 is CASSRRQATNEKLFF. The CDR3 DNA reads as TGTGCCAGCTCACGACGACAAGCAACTAATGAAAAACTGTTTTTT.

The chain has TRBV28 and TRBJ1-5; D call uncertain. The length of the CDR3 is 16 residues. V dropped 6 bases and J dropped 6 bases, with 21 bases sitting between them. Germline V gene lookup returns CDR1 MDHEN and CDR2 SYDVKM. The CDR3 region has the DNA TGTGCCAGCAGCCTTTCACGGGCAGGCTGGGGTCAGCCCCAGCATTTT. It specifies CASSLSRAGWGQPQHF.

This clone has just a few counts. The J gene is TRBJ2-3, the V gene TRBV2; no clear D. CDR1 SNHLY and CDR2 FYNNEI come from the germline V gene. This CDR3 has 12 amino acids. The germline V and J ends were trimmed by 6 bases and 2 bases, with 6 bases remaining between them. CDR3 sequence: CASRSDTDTQYF. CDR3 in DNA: TGTGCCAGCAGGAGTGACACAGATACGCAGTATTTT.

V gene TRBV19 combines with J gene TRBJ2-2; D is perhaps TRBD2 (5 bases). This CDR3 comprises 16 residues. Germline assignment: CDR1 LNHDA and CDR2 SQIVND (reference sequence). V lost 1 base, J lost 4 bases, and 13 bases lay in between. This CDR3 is CASSIGTGGSTGELFF. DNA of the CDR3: TGTGCCAGTAGTATAGGGACCGGAGGATCCACCGGGGAGCTGTTTTTT. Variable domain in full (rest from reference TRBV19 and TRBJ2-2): DGGITQSPKYLFRKEGQNVTLSCEQNLNHDAMYWYRQDPGQGLRLIYYSQIVNDFQKGDIAEGYSVSREKKESFPLTVTSAQKNPTAFYLCASSIGTGGSTGELFFGEGSRLTVL.

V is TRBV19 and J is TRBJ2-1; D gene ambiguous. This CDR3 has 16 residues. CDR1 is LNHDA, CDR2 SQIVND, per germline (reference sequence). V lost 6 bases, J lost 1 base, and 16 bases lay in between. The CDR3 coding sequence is TGTGCCAGTAGCCGTATGGTAAGCAAATCCTACAATGAGCAGTTCTTC. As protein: CASSRMVSKSYNEQFF. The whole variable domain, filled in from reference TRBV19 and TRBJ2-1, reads DGGITQSPKYLFRKEGQNVTLSCEQNLNHDAMYWYRQDPGQGLRLIYYSQIVNDFQKGDIAEGYSVSREKKESFPLTVTSAQKNPTAFYLCASSRMVSKSYNEQFFGPGTRLTVL.

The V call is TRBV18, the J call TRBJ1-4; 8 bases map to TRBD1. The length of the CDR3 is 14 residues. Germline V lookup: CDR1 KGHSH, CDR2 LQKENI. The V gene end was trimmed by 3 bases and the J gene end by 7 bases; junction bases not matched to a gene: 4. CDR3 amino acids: CASSPRTGFEKLFF. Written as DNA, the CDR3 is TGTGCCAGCTCACCGAGGACAGGGTTTGAAAAACTGTTTTTT.

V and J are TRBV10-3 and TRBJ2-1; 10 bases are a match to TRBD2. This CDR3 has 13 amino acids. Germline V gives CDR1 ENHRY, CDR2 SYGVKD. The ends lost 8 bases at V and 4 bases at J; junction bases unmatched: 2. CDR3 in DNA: TGTGCCATCTGGACTAGCGGATACAATGAGCAGTTCTTC. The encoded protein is CAIWTSGYNEQFF.

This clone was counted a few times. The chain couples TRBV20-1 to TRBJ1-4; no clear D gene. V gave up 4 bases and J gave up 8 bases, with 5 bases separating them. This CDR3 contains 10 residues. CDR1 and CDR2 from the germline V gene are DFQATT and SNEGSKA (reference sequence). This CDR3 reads CSAIREKLFF. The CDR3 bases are TGCAGTGCTATACGGGAAAAACTGTTTTTT.

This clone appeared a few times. The CDR3 loop is CSALPAIGYTF. The CDR3 DNA reads TGCAGTGCCCTCCCCGCAATTGGCTACACCTTC. The rearrangement links TRBV20-1 to TRBJ1-2; D remains unclear. The length of the CDR3 is 11 residues. Trimming removed 6 bases at V and 7 bases at J, with 12 bases between. Germline CDR1 is DFQATT and CDR2 is SNEGSKA (reference sequence).

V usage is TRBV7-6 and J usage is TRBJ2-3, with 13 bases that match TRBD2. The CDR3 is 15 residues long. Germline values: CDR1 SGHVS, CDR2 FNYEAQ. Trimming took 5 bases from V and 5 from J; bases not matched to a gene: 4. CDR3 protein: CASSNGLAGVDTQYF. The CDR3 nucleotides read TGTGCCAGCAGCAACGGACTAGCGGGAGTAGATACGCAGTATTTT.

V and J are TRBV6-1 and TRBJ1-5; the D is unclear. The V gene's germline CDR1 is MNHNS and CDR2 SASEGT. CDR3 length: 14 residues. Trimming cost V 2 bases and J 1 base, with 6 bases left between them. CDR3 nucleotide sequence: TGTGCCAGCAGTGAATTCGGAAGCAATCAGCCCCAGCATTTT. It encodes CASSEFGSNQPQHF.

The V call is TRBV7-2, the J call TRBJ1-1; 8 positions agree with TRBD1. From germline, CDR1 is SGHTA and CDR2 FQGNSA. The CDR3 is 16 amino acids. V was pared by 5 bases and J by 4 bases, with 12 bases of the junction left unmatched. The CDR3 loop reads CASSPRTGIRSTEAFF. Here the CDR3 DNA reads TGTGCCAGCAGCCCCAGGACAGGGATAAGGAGCACTGAAGCTTTCTTT.

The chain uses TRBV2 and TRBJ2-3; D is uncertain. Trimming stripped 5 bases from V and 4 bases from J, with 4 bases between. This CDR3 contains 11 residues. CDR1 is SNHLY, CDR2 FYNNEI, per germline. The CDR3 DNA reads TGTGCCAGCAGTCTAGCAGATACGCAGTATTTT. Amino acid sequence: CASSLADTQYF. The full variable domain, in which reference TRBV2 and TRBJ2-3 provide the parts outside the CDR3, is EPEVTQTPSHQVTQMGQEVILRCVPISNHLYFYWYRQILGQKVEFLVSFYNNEISEKSEIFDDQFSVERPDGSNFTLKIRSTKLEDSAMYFCASSLADTQYFGPGTRLTVL.